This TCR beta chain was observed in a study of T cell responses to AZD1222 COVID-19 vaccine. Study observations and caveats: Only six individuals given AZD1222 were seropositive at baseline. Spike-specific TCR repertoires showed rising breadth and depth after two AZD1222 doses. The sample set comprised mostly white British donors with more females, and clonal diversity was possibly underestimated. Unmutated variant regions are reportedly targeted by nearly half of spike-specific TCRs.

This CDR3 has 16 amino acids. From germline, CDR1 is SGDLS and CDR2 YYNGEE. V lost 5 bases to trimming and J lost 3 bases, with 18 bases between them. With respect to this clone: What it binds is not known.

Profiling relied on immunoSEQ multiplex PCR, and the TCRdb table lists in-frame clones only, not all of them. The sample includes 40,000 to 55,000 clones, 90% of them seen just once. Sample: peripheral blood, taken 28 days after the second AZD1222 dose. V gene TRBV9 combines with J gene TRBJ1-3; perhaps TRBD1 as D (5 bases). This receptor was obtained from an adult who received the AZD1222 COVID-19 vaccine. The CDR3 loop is CASSARTGLGGNTIYF. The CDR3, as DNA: TGTGCCAGCAGTGCTAGGACGGGGCTTGGTGGAAACACCATATATTTT.